This entry describes one TCR beta chain. Its target is not known. Assay used: immunoSEQ multiplex PCR; TCRdb lists only in-frame clones, some missing. The table includes some 170,000 clones, approximately 89% detected once. The sample comes from a study of cytomegalovirus exposure and HLA in healthy donors. Study-level results: Listed as cytomegalovirus-associated were 150 to 200 TCR beta chains.

Sequencing was done on a sample of PBMCs. This receptor was obtained from a young woman in good health and CMV-seropositive.

The CDR3 loop reads CSARNYAEAFF. The CDR3, as DNA: TGCAGTGCTAGAAACTATGCTGAAGCTTTCTTT. The genes are TRBV20-1 and TRBJ1-1, with D uncertain. Trimming took off 2 bases at V and 6 bases at J, with 7 bases between the two ends. The length of the CDR3 is 11 residues. The germline V gene has CDR1 DFQATT and CDR2 SNEGSKA (reference sequence).